These 20 T cell receptor beta chains were all obtained from the same sample, sequenced in a study of metastatic and nonmetastatic thyroid tumors. With MiXCR, TCRdb reprocessed the PCR reads. The data show about 89,000 clones, with 12% seen just once and 7% to 9% held by the top ten. No treatment had been given to any patient before thyroid surgery. Sequencing was carried out using tumor tissue. Receptor source: a female donor with papillary thyroid cancer or a benign thyroid nodule (not recorded which). Some clones in this sample may be carry-over from other donors' samples.

The table lists this clone with many counts. The chain recombines TRBV14 with TRBJ2-5, with D possibly being TRBD1 or TRBD2 (5 bases each). This CDR3 comprises 15 residues. Germline CDR1 SGHDN, CDR2 FVKESK. The V end was cut by 0 bases, the J end by 4 bases, with 12 bases between. Here the CDR3 reads CASSQDLGTGETQYF. The CDR3 region has the DNA TGTGCCAGCAGCCAAGACCTCGGGACGGGAGAGACCCAGTACTTC.

This clone appeared many times. This chain links TRBV12-3 or TRBV12-4 with TRBJ1-1; D might be TRBD1 (5 bases). The CDR3 has 13 amino acids. V dropped 7 bases and J dropped 5 bases, with 14 bases sitting between them. This CDR3 reads CASKLDSGTEAFF. CDR3 bases: TGTGCCAGCAAACTCGACAGTGGGACTGAAGCTTTCTTT.

At least ten counts were recorded for this clone. V and J are TRBV28 and TRBJ1-3, with 7 bases fitting TRBD1. There are 15 residues in the CDR3. Per germline, CDR1 MDHEN and CDR2 SYDVKM. J lost 0 bases, V lost 4 bases, and 3 bases had no gene match. For the CDR3, the DNA is TGTGCCAGCAGTTGGGGACAGATCTCTGGAAACACCATATATTTT. It yields the protein CASSWGQISGNTIYF.

This chain joins TRBV20-1 and TRBJ2-7; TRBD2 matches 11 bases. The CDR3 runs to 17 residues. Germline CDR1 reads DFQATT; CDR2 reads SNEGSKA (reference sequence). V lost 3 bases to trimming and J lost 0 bases; unmatched junction nucleotides: 10. The CDR3 spells CSASIAGGLDISYEQYF. The CDR3 nucleotides are TGCAGTGCTAGTATAGCGGGAGGGCTGGATATCTCCTACGAGCAGTACTTC.

This clone was seen a handful of times. A clone one base away is much larger, so this may be a read error. The chain employs TRBV20-1 and TRBJ1-1; the D is unclear. Per germline, CDR1 DFQATT and CDR2 SNEGSKA (reference sequence). The CDR3 consists of 12 residues. CDR3 in amino acids: CSSSKGNTEAFF. DNA for the CDR3: TGCAGTTCTAGTAAGGGGAACACTGAAGCTTTCTTT.

The V call is TRBV2, the J call TRBJ2-1; TRBD2 aligns across 7 bases. CDR1 and CDR2 from the germline V gene are SNHLY and FYNNEI. V gave up 10 bases and J gave up 0 bases; unmatched junction bases: 6. This CDR3 comprises 14 residues. The CDR3 nucleotides read TGTGCCATCACCCAGCGGGACTCCTACAATGAGCAGTTCTTC. It yields the protein CAITQRDSYNEQFF.

This clone occurred many times. The identical CDR3 is also encoded by other nucleotide sequences in the sample. J is TRBJ2-3 and V is TRBV12-3 or TRBV12-4, with TRBD2 matching over 7 bases. V shed 6 bases and J 6 bases; nucleotides not matched to a gene: 15. This CDR3 is built from 16 residues. The CDR3, as DNA: TGTGCCAGCAGCCCCTCCGGGACGGGGAGGGCGGATACGCAGTATTTT. Translating it yields CASSPSGTGRADTQYF.

This clone was seen a handful of times. Just one base apart from a much larger clone, this may be a read error. Other DNA sequences in the sample encode the same CDR3. The chain joins TRBV20-1 to TRBJ2-1; 11 bases align to TRBD2. There are 18 residues in the CDR3. V was pared by 3 bases and J by 7 bases, with 17 bases of the junction left unmatched. Looked up from germline, CDR1 is DFQATT and CDR2 is SNEGSKA (reference sequence). In DNA form, the CDR3 reads TGCAGTGCTAGGATGTCTAGCGGGGGGAACCCTCACCGAAATGAGCAGTTCTTC. This sequence encodes CSARMSSGGNPHRNEQFF.

This clone was seen ten or more times. The chain carries TRBV28 and TRBJ2-7; a possible D gene is TRBD2 (6 bases). The CDR3 extends over 14 amino acids. V was cut by 6 bases and J by 5 bases, with 17 bases left in between. Germline V gene lookup returns CDR1 MDHEN and CDR2 SYDVKM. In nucleotides, the CDR3 is TGTGCCAGCAGGGGAGGCGGGATTACCGACGAGCAGTACTTC. The encoded protein is CASRGGGITDEQYF.

In its sample, this clone was seen many times. The rearrangement links TRBV5-1 to TRBJ2-3; D might be TRBD2 (5 bases). Trimming took off 2 bases at V and 0 bases at J, with 7 bases between the two ends. CDR1 SGHRS and CDR2 YFSETQ come from the germline V gene. The CDR3 consists of 14 residues. The CDR3 region has the DNA TGCGCCAGCAGCTTAAGAGGGAGCACAGATACGCAGTATTTT. Its translation is CASSLRGSTDTQYF.

This clone has a count of ten or more. CDR3 in amino acids: CASSPVLAGGPPEQFF. CDR3 bases: TGTGCCAGCAGCCCCGTTCTAGCGGGAGGGCCTCCTGAGCAGTTCTTC. This chain links TRBV27 with TRBJ2-1; 12 bases fit TRBD2. Germline CDR1 is MNHEY and CDR2 is SMNVEV (reference sequence). The V and J ends lost 6 bases and 9 bases, in that order; junction bases with no gene match: 12. The CDR3 runs to 16 residues.

In regard to this clone: One junction end disagrees with the germline gene, perhaps due to a read error. The gene calls are TRBV4-1 and TRBJ2-2; either TRBD1 or TRBD2 may fit D (6 bases each). CDR3 length: 15 amino acids. The germline CDR1 and CDR2 sequences are MGHRA and YSYEKL. The CDR3: CASSYPGEDTVELFF. In nucleotides, the CDR3 is TGCGCCAGCAGCTATCCAGGGGAGGACACCGTGGAGCTGTTTTTT.

This clone was counted between two and nine times. V gene TRBV12-3 or TRBV12-4 combines with J gene TRBJ2-7; D is possibly TRBD2 (5 bases). V dropped 5 bases and J dropped 9 bases, with 23 bases sitting between them. CDR3 size: 15 residues. CDR3 residues: CASSTAGIAFVGQYF. The CDR3 DNA sequence: TGTGCCAGCAGTACGGCCGGGATTGCTTTCGTAGGGCAGTACTTC.

The chain joins TRBV11-2 to TRBJ1-5; TRBD1 matches at 9 bases. Trimming took 7 bases from V and 6 from J; bases not matched to a gene: 10. Looked up from germline, CDR1 is SGHAT and CDR2 is FQNNGV. The CDR3 is 15 residues long. The CDR3 sequence: CASIPGTGCLQPQHF. The CDR3 nucleotides read TGTGCCAGCATCCCAGGGACAGGGTGCCTTCAGCCCCAGCATTTT.

There are many counts of this clone. This chain joins TRBV19 and TRBJ1-1; no reliable D call. Germline V lookup: CDR1 LNHDA, CDR2 SQIVND (reference sequence). The V and J ends lost 3 bases and 3 bases respectively, with 8 bases between them. CDR3 length: 13 residues. The CDR3 reads CASSIGVDTEAFF. Written as DNA, the CDR3 is TGTGCCAGTAGTATTGGGGTAGACACTGAAGCTTTCTTT.

This clone was seen a few times. The gene calls are TRBV4-2 and TRBJ2-1; D not resolved. CDR1 LGHNA and CDR2 YNFKEQ come from the germline V gene. CDR3 length equals 16 residues. V was trimmed by 1 base and J by 4 bases, leaving 14 bases between them. The CDR3 loop is CASSQVVAALYNEQFF. The CDR3 DNA sequence: TGTGCCAGCAGCCAAGTTGTTGCAGCTCTTTACAATGAGCAGTTCTTC.

To note about this clone: A read error may be the cause here, since a much bigger clone is one base away. This same CDR3 is encoded by further DNA sequences in the sample. The rearrangement links TRBV7-2 to TRBJ2-2; D remains ambiguous. Germline loops: CDR1 SGHTA, CDR2 FQGNSA. The CDR3 loop spans 14 amino acids. The CDR3 sequence is CASSFDPRTGELFF. In nucleotides, the CDR3 is TGTGCAAGCAGCTTCGACCCGAGGACCGGGGAGCTGTTTTTT.

This clone showed up just once. This could be a read error, since a much larger clone is one nucleotide away. This CDR3 reads CASSRPPGQGFEKLFF. The DNA for the CDR3 is TGTGCCAGCAGTAGACCCCCGGGACAGGGGTTTGAAAAACTGTTTTTT. The chain recombines TRBV7-9 with TRBJ1-4; 10 bases are a match to TRBD1. The CDR3 is 16 amino acids. V lost 6 bases and J lost 7; bases outside the gene matches: 11. The germline gives CDR1 SEHNR, CDR2 FQNEAQ (reference sequence).

This clone has ten or more counts. A much larger clone sits a single nucleotide away, making a read error possible. CDR3: CATSDTRGSGYTF. CDR3 DNA sequence: TGTGCCACCAGTGATACCCGGGGCTCCGGCTACACCTTC. This sequence joins TRBV24-1 and TRBJ1-2; the D gene is possibly TRBD1 (5 bases). Trimming pared 3 bases from V and 8 bases from J, leaving 12 bases between. There are 13 residues in the CDR3. Germline V gene sequence: CDR1 KGHDR, CDR2 SFDVKD.

This clone was found many times. V gene TRBV7-2 combines with J gene TRBJ2-2; 7 bases line up with TRBD2. CDR3 length: 15 amino acids. The germline V gene encodes CDR1 SGHTA and CDR2 FQGNSA. V shed 7 bases and J 0 bases; nucleotides not matched to a gene: 5. The CDR3: CASTPGGTNTGELFF. CDR3 sequence (DNA): TGTGCCAGCACCCCGGGGGGAACGAACACCGGGGAGCTGTTTTTT.